These T cell receptor beta chains were read from a single sample in a study of T cells in localized non-small cell lung cancer. This table comes from immunoSEQ multiplex PCR, and its TCRdb copy is limited to in-frame clones, with some not included. Here the sample spans roughly 89,000 clones, approximately 91% being singletons. Sample: PBMCs, taken before any cancer treatment. The receptors shown here come from a woman aged 35-70 years with stage II squamous cell lung carcinoma. Each CDR3 is given with its conserved first and last residue. Rows may omit the clone size; those that give it use once, few, many or a size class.

CDR3 length | J gene | V gene | clone size | CDR3 protein
16 | TRBJ2-5 | TRBV30 | NA | CAWSVRGGRVGETQYF
15 | TRBJ2-7 | TRBV28 | NA | CASSSFGQRAGKEYF
14 | TRBJ1-1 | TRBV28 | NA | CASSLAPKGTEAFF
14 | TRBJ1-2 | TRBV15 | NA | CATSIGQVNYGYTF
16 | TRBJ2-3 | TRBV11-2 | NA | CASSPHGSGRAGTQYF
17 | TRBJ2-5 | TRBV4-1 | NA | CASSQGTRGRYQETQYF
15 | TRBJ1-4 | TRBV6-5 | NA | CASSYSGTGDEKLFF
14 | TRBJ2-2 | TRBV29-1 | NA | CSVPREPMAGELFF
13 | TRBJ2-5 | TRBV6-1 | once | CATSGQGEKTQYF
15 | TRBJ1-5 | TRBV19 | NA | CASTRGNSPNQPQHF
16 | TRBJ2-5 | TRBV5-4 | NA | CASSSGTSGSVETQYF
15 | TRBJ2-7 | TRBV5-8 | NA | CASSPRTGPSYEQYF
14 | TRBJ2-3 | TRBV27 | NA | CASSFGRSTDTQYF
16 | TRBJ1-2 | TRBV7-8 | NA | CASSPTTGGRGYGYTF
15 | TRBJ1-4 | TRBV5-6 | NA | CASSLEGHPNEKLFF
16 | TRBJ2-2 | TRBV12-5 | once | CASGAGLAGNTGELFF
15 | TRBJ2-2 | TRBV6-1 | NA | CASSEGGLAPGELFF
12 | TRBJ1-2 | TRBV30 | NA | CAWSAGVGGYTF
18 | TRBJ2-3 | TRBV4-2 | few | CASSQDLMAASRTDTQYF
17 | TRBJ1-5 | TRBV12-5 | NA | CASGRGHHTDSNQPQHF
14 | TRBJ1-1 | TRBV19 | once | CASSIQGMGTEAFF
15 | TRBJ1-2 | TRBV7-2 | NA | CASSRGAPPHYGYTF
15 | TRBJ1-2 | TRBV11-2 | NA | CASSLAAGSNYGYTF
13 | TRBJ2-5 | TRBV7-7 | once | CASSPWNQETQYF
14 | TRBJ1-2 | TRBV5-8 | once | CASSQRTGAYGYTF
15 | TRBJ2-7 | TRBV2 | NA | CASSDGLLAGEVKYF
16 | TRBJ2-1 | TRBV2 | once | CASSTSGASSYNEQFF
14 | TRBJ2-1 | TRBV7-9 | NA | CASSLGGGGNEQFF
14 | TRBJ1-2 | TRBV4-1 | NA | CASSQGGSSYGYTF
15 | TRBJ2-7 | TRBV7-9 | NA | CASSLGTGGSYEQYF
15 | TRBJ1-5 | TRBV2 | NA | CASSRDRGVNQPQHF
15 | TRBJ2-3 | TRBV14 | NA | CASSQVRGRGDTQYF
12 | TRBJ2-5 | TRBV9 | once | CASSVRGETQYF
13 | TRBJ2-7 | TRBV5-1 | once | CASGTGSSYEQYF
15 | TRBJ1-2 | TRBV6-6 | NA | CASRHKNRGNYGYTF
12 | TRBJ1-2 | TRBV28 | NA | CASRGALYGYTF
16 | TRBJ1-6 | TRBV19 | NA | CASSPNRQGIGSLLHF
17 | TRBJ1-1 | TRBV12-5 | NA | CASGLGGKGPTNTEAFF
12 | TRBJ2-7 | TRBV7-8 | NA | CASSLASGEQYF
12 | TRBJ1-5 | TRBV28 | NA | CASSPSNQPQHF
13 | TRBJ1-5 | TRBV9 | NA | CASSVGLNQPQHF
16 | TRBJ2-2 | TRBV19 | NA | CASRMSGRDITGELFF
18 | TRBJ2-1 | TRBV4-1 | NA | CASSQVDMGVSSYNEQFF
14 | TRBJ1-5 | TRBV30 | NA | CARPNIGEIQPQHF
15 | TRBJ2-2 | TRBV11-2 | NA | CASSLALELVSQLFF
15 | TRBJ1-1 | TRBV2 | NA | CASTVPAGGSTEAFF
16 | TRBJ2-3 | TRBV28 | NA | CASSSRDRGLADTQYF
15 | TRBJ2-2 | TRBV6-1 | NA | CASSEAAFRTGELFF
13 | TRBJ1-4 | TRBV28 | NA | CATTGTTNEKLFF
13 | TRBJ2-7 | TRBV18 | NA | CASSPPSSYEQYF